The source of this TCR beta chain is a study of T cell responses to AZD1222 COVID-19 vaccine. Study at large: Analyses pooled second doses at about 4 or about 12 weeks.

CDR1 and CDR2 from the germline V gene are LNHDA and SQIVND (reference sequence). The CDR3 spans 11 residues. V was pared by 7 bases and J by 7 bases, with 10 bases between. About this clone itself: Its antigen is unknown.

Study-level findings and limits: Spike-specific TCR breadth and depth went up after people got two AZD1222 doses. The sample set comprised mostly white British donors with more females, and clonal diversity was possibly underestimated. Reports say nearly half of spike-specific TCRs go after unmutated variant regions.

TCRdb's copy holds only in-frame clones and misses some; the assay was immunoSEQ multiplex PCR. Of tens of thousands of clones in the sample, 80% to 90% were seen once. The sequences come from peripheral blood, collected on day 0 of AZD1222 vaccination. This rearrangement joins TRBV19 to TRBJ1-1; D gene uncertain. The TCR was taken from an adult in good health. This CDR3 is CASISGIEAFF. In DNA, the CDR3 is TGTGCCAGTATTAGTGGTATTGAAGCTTTCTTT.